The 28 T cell receptor beta chains reported below all come from one sample, sequenced in a study of cytomegalovirus exposure and HLA in healthy donors. Both 60 Vbeta primers and 13 Jbeta primers went into the PCR. Libraries were prepared by immunoSEQ multiplex PCR; TCRdb keeps only in-frame clonotypes and omits some of them. The sample has 120,000 or so clones, around 86% seen once. What was sequenced was PBMCs. These receptors came from a man aged 35 to 55 in good health and CMV-seronegative.

The chain links TRBV6-1 to TRBJ1-5; maybe TRBD1 (5 bases). Germline V CDR1 and CDR2: MNHNS, SASEGT. The CDR3 length is 16 residues. V was clipped by 5 bases and J by 5 bases, with 19 bases between them. The CDR3 sequence: CASSQEQAGLYQPQHF. In DNA, the CDR3 is TGTGCCAGCAGTCAAGAACAGGCCGGGCTTTATCAGCCCCAGCATTTT.

J is TRBJ1-1 and V is TRBV28, with 7 bases aligning to TRBD1. Trimming removed 1 base from V and 4 bases from J; junction bases left unmatched: 6. This CDR3 spans 15 amino acids. Germline CDR1 and CDR2: MDHEN and SYDVKM. DNA of the CDR3: TGTGCCAGCAGTTTATTCGACAGGGATATCACTGAAGCTTTCTTT. Its translation is CASSLFDRDITEAFF.

The chain joins TRBV4-1 to TRBJ2-4; TRBD1 is a possible D gene (6 bases). The germline V gene has CDR1 MGHRA and CDR2 YSYEKL. V dropped 1 base and J dropped 1 base, with 11 bases sitting between them. The CDR3 has 16 amino acids. The CDR3 DNA reads TGCGCCAGCAGCCAAGTTATCCAGGGGGCCAAAAACATTCAGTACTTC. Its translation: CASSQVIQGAKNIQYF.

The chain recombines TRBV11-3 with TRBJ2-7; D ambiguous. The CDR3 covers 14 residues. The germline V gene has CDR1 SGHNT and CDR2 YENEEA. V dropped 0 bases and J dropped 0 bases, with 6 bases sitting between them. Here the CDR3 DNA reads TGTGCCAGCAGCTTAGACCCTAGCTCCTACGAGCAGTACTTC. The encoded protein is CASSLDPSSYEQYF. Full variable domain (rest looked up from reference TRBV11-3 and TRBJ2-7): EAGVVQSPRYKIIEKKQPVAFWCNPISGHNTLYWYLQNLGQGPELLIRYENEEAVDDSQLPKDRFSAERLKGVDSTLKIQPAELGDSAVYLCASSLDPSSYEQYFGPGTRLTVT.

The V gene is TRBV5-1, the J gene TRBJ1-2; no clear D gene. V was clipped by 5 bases and J by 7 bases, with 15 bases between them. There are 13 residues in the CDR3. Germline V CDR1 and CDR2: SGHRS, YFSETQ. CDR3 in DNA: TGCGCCAGCAGACAAGACGAGGTTGGTGGCTACACCTTC. Translating it yields CASRQDEVGGYTF.

This chain joins TRBV30 and TRBJ1-1; D not resolved. Germline CDR1 and CDR2: GTSNPN and SVGIG (reference sequence). V was shortened by 2 bases and J by 6 bases, with 19 bases between the two germline ends. The CDR3 runs 15 residues. CDR3 amino acids: CAWSRGLGRKAEAFF. CDR3 nucleotide sequence: TGTGCCTGGAGTCGAGGGCTAGGGAGGAAGGCTGAAGCTTTCTTT.

CDR3 coding DNA: TGTGCCAGCAGCTTGGTTACAGGGGTGCTCACTGAAGCTTTCTTT. It specifies CASSLVTGVLTEAFF. The chain couples TRBV5-4 to TRBJ1-1; 7 bases map to TRBD1. Germline CDR1 is SGHNT and CDR2 is YYREEE (reference sequence). The CDR3 is 15 residues long. V trimming: 0 bases; J trimming: 4 bases; junction bases outside the gene matches: 6. The entire variable domain, with the rest obtained from reference TRBV5-4 and TRBJ1-1, is as follows: ETGVTQSPTHLIKTRGQQVTLRCSSQSGHNTVSWYQQALGQGPQFIFQYYREEENGRGNFPPRFSGLQFPNYSSELNVNALELDDSALYLCASSLVTGVLTEAFFGQGTRLTVV.

The rearrangement links TRBV7-9 to TRBJ2-3; a possible D gene is TRBD2 (5 bases). The germline gives CDR1 SEHNR, CDR2 FQNEAQ (reference sequence). The CDR3 extends over 14 amino acids. Trimming pared 5 bases from V and 2 bases from J, leaving 11 bases between. The CDR3 DNA follows: TGTGCCAGCAGCCTACTAGATTTCACAGATACGCAGTATTTT. Encoded protein: CASSLLDFTDTQYF. The variable domain in full, with the rest retrieved from reference TRBV7-9 and TRBJ2-3, is DTGVSQNPRHKITKRGQNVTFRCDPISEHNRLYWYRQTLGQGPEFLTYFQNEAQLEKSRLLSDRFSAERPKGSFSTLEIQRTEQGDSAMYLCASSLLDFTDTQYFGPGTRLTVL.

V usage is TRBV29-1 and J usage is TRBJ2-2; D unclear. V lost 5 bases and J 1 base, leaving 14 bases between the germline ends. CDR3 length: 15 amino acids. CDR1 is SQVTM and CDR2 is ANQGSEA in the germline V gene. The CDR3, as DNA: TGCAGCGTTTTTCCTTCAGGCGTGAACACCGGGGAGCTGTTTTTT. It specifies CSVFPSGVNTGELFF.

The chain combines TRBV7-3 with TRBJ2-2, with D perhaps TRBD1 (6 bases). The CDR3 runs to 14 residues. The V end was cut by 2 bases, the J end by 8 bases, with 12 bases between. The V gene's germline CDR1 is SGHTA and CDR2 FQGTGA. In DNA form, the CDR3 reads TGTGCCAGCAGCTTATACAGGGCATCGGGGGAGCTGTTTTTT. Protein: CASSLYRASGELFF.

This clone was seen once. J is TRBJ2-3 and V is TRBV19; TRBD2 matches 9 bases. The CDR3 contains 16 residues. The trim removed 4 bases at V and 6 bases at J, leaving 11 bases unmatched. Germline V lookup: CDR1 LNHDA, CDR2 SQIVND (reference sequence). The CDR3 is CASSSPSAGGQDTQYF. Written as DNA, the CDR3 is TGTGCCAGTAGTAGCCCCTCGGCGGGGGGGCAGGATACGCAGTATTTT. The variable domain in full, completed from reference TRBV19 and TRBJ2-3, reads DGGITQSPKYLFRKEGQNVTLSCEQNLNHDAMYWYRQDPGQGLRLIYYSQIVNDFQKGDIAEGYSVSREKKESFPLTVTSAQKNPTAFYLCASSSPSAGGQDTQYFGPGTRLTVL.

J is TRBJ2-7 and V is TRBV5-4; a weak D match, TRBD1 (5 bases). This CDR3 is 15 amino acids long. Per germline, CDR1 SGHNT and CDR2 YYREEE (reference sequence). V was trimmed by 1 base and J by 5 bases, leaving 16 bases between them. The CDR3 loop reads CASSLPGQGGDEQYF. The CDR3 DNA reads TGTGCCAGCAGCTTGCCTGGTCAGGGTGGGGACGAGCAGTACTTC.

Only a few counts were recorded for this clone. The chain is built from TRBV11-1 and TRBJ2-3, with D possibly matching TRBD2 (6 bases). The CDR3 runs to 13 residues. CDR1 and CDR2 from the germline V gene are SGHAT and FQDESV (reference sequence). Trimming removed 7 bases from V and 3 bases from J, with 11 bases in between. Here the CDR3 reads CASTLSGTDTQYF. CDR3 in DNA: TGTGCCAGCACCCTGAGCGGGACAGATACGCAGTATTTT.

The V call is TRBV2, the J call TRBJ1-4; 11 nucleotides line up with TRBD1. J was trimmed by 3 bases and V by 7 bases; bases with no gene match: 10. There are 17 residues in the CDR3. The V gene's germline CDR1 is SNHLY and CDR2 FYNNEI. The CDR3 sequence is CASTGTGGRGANEKLFF. The CDR3 DNA sequence: TGTGCCAGCACCGGGACAGGGGGTCGGGGAGCTAATGAAAAACTGTTTTTT. Combining the CDR3 with reference TRBV2 and TRBJ1-4 gives the whole variable domain EPEVTQTPSHQVTQMGQEVILRCVPISNHLYFYWYRQILGQKVEFLVSFYNNEISEKSEIFDDQFSVERPDGSNFTLKIRSTKLEDSAMYFCASTGTGGRGANEKLFFGSGTQLSVL.

The V call is TRBV5-1, the J call TRBJ1-2; 9 bases agree with TRBD1. From germline, CDR1 is SGHRS and CDR2 YFSETQ. J lost 4 bases, V lost 4 bases, and 2 bases had no gene match. The CDR3 length is 13 residues. CDR3 region: CASSPTGGYGYTF. As DNA, the CDR3 is TGCGCCAGCAGCCCGACAGGGGGCTATGGCTACACCTTC.

The chain employs TRBV5-1 and TRBJ2-1; 10 nucleotides align to TRBD2. The CDR3 is 14 amino acids. With V trimmed by 2 bases and J by 10 bases, 6 bases remained unmatched. From germline, CDR1 is SGHRS and CDR2 YFSETQ. The CDR3 loop reads CASSLTSGVQEQFF. CDR3 DNA sequence: TGCGCCAGCAGCTTAACTAGCGGGGTGCAAGAGCAGTTCTTC.

The chain carries TRBV7-2 and TRBJ2-7, with 7 nucleotides matching TRBD1. Per the germline V gene, CDR1 is SGHTA and CDR2 is FQGNSA. CDR3 length equals 14 residues. V lost 6 bases to trimming and J lost 0 bases; unmatched junction nucleotides: 5. The CDR3 bases are TGTGCCAGCAGGCCCAGGACAGGCTCCTACGAGCAGTACTTC. This codes for CASRPRTGSYEQYF.

The chain combines TRBV9 with TRBJ1-2; 9 bases are a match to TRBD1. This CDR3 is 13 amino acids long. The V gene's germline CDR1 is SGDLS and CDR2 YYNGEE. V was pared by 2 bases and J by 7 bases, with 3 bases of the junction left unmatched. CDR3 nucleotides: TGTGCCAGCAGCGTTGGGACAGGGACTGGCTACACCTTC. It specifies CASSVGTGTGYTF.

The rearrangement joins TRBV28 to TRBJ1-5, with D maybe TRBD1 (5 bases). The CDR3 totals 15 residues. With 2 bases removed from V and 5 bases from J, the gap between germline ends came to 13 bases. The germline gives CDR1 MDHEN, CDR2 SYDVKM. The CDR3 is CASSLSAGRDQPQHF. The CDR3 DNA is TGTGCCAGCAGTTTAAGTGCAGGGAGGGATCAGCCCCAGCATTTT. Using reference TRBV28 and TRBJ1-5 for the parts outside the CDR3, the full variable domain is DVKVTQSSRYLVKRTGEKVFLECVQDMDHENMFWYRQDPGLGLRLIYFSYDVKMKEKGDIPEGYSVSREKKERFSLILESASTNQTSMYLCASSLSAGRDQPQHFGDGTRLSIL.

CDR3 bases: TGTGCCTGGTGCCGACAGGGTGGTACAGATACGCAGTATTTT. This encodes CAWCRQGGTDTQYF. The chain recombines TRBV30 with TRBJ2-3, with 7 bases lining up with TRBD1. With V trimmed by 5 bases and J by 3 bases, 8 bases remained unmatched. The CDR3 is 14 residues long. CDR1 is GTSNPN, CDR2 SVGIG, per germline (reference sequence).

The chain has TRBV6-5 and TRBJ1-1; 7 bases agree with TRBD1. This CDR3 comprises 14 residues. Germline assignment: CDR1 MNHEY and CDR2 SVGAGI. Unmatched junction bases numbered 5, after V lost 7 bases and J lost 0 bases. The CDR3 reads CASTPGQMNTEAFF. The CDR3 coding sequence is TGTGCCAGCACCCCGGGACAGATGAACACTGAAGCTTTCTTT.

The V call is TRBV6-5, the J call TRBJ2-1; 7 bases are shared with TRBD1. The J segment lost 6 bases and the V segment lost 4 bases, leaving 12 bases of the junction unmatched. The CDR3 sequence is 16 residues long. Per the germline V gene, CDR1 is MNHEY and CDR2 is SVGAGI. The CDR3 bases are TGTGCCAGCAGTTCCCCTAGACAGGGCCTAACCAATGAGCAGTTCTTC. Amino acid sequence: CASSSPRQGLTNEQFF.

This chain joins TRBV6-1 and TRBJ2-7; D is perhaps TRBD1 (5 bases). Germline V gene data show CDR1 as MNHNS and CDR2 as SASEGT. This CDR3 spans 15 amino acids. Trimming took 7 bases from V and 2 from J, leaving 18 bases between them. The CDR3 sequence: CASKEGAGPPYEQYF. Here the CDR3 DNA reads TGTGCCAGCAAAGAAGGCGCAGGGCCCCCCTACGAGCAGTACTTC.

This chain uses TRBV6-1 with TRBJ1-5, with TRBD1 as a possible D gene (6 bases). CDR1 and CDR2 from the germline V gene are MNHNS and SASEGT. CDR3 length: 16 residues. The V gene lost 2 bases and the J gene lost 7 bases, with 18 bases spanning the gap. The chain's CDR3 is CASSERGHGSYQPQHF. CDR3 coding DNA: TGTGCCAGCAGTGAACGGGGACATGGGTCGTACCAGCCCCAGCATTTT.

This chain uses TRBV5-1 with TRBJ1-1, with a tentative D call TRBD1 (6 bases). V was shortened by 5 bases and J by 1 base, with 9 bases between the two germline ends. Germline V gene data show CDR1 as SGHRS and CDR2 as YFSETQ. The CDR3 contains 13 residues. The CDR3 is CASSGTTNTEAFF. The CDR3 coding sequence is TGCGCCAGCAGTGGGACAACGAACACTGAAGCTTTCTTT.

The CDR3 loop reads CASSLGSRGNTEAFF. The CDR3 bases are TGTGCCAGCAGCTTAGGATCCAGGGGGAACACTGAAGCTTTCTTT. The chain carries TRBV7-6 and TRBJ1-1; perhaps TRBD1 as D (6 bases). CDR3 length equals 15 residues. Germline V gene data show CDR1 as SGHVS and CDR2 as FNYEAQ. Trimming pared 1 base from V and 1 base from J, leaving 10 bases between.

This sequence joins TRBV5-1 and TRBJ2-3; 9 nucleotides align to TRBD2. The CDR3 runs 18 residues. Losses at the gene ends were 0 bases for V and 1 base for J; bases not matched to a gene: 9. Germline V CDR1 and CDR2: SGHRS, YFSETQ. The CDR3 nucleotides read TGCGCCAGCAGCTTGGCCCCAGTTGGGACTAGCCGCACAGATACGCAGTATTTT. Its protein is CASSLAPVGTSRTDTQYF. The full variable domain, rest sourced from reference TRBV5-1 and TRBJ2-3, is KAGVTQTPRYLIKTRGQQVTLSCSPISGHRSVSWYQQTPGQGLQFLFEYFSETQRNKGNFPGRFSGRQFSNSRSEMNVSTLELGDSALYLCASSLAPVGTSRTDTQYFGPGTRLTVL.

The genes are TRBV7-9 and TRBJ1-1; 7 bases line up with TRBD1. This CDR3 comprises 14 residues. The germline CDR1 and CDR2 sequences are SEHNR and FQNEAQ (reference sequence). The trim removed 5 bases at V and 4 bases at J, leaving 7 bases unmatched. The CDR3 nucleotides are TGTGCCAGCAGCCCATACCGGGACAGCACTGAAGCTTTCTTT. Protein product: CASSPYRDSTEAFF.